Sequencing of this TCR beta chain was carried out in a study of T cell responses to AZD1222 COVID-19 vaccine (dated by TCRdb to the early 2020s). For the wider study: TCR sequencing covered more than 230 trial participants: 200 to 210 given two doses of AZD1222 and about 26 given two doses of MenACWY control vaccine. Trial participants were enrolled into age subgroups of 18-55, 56-69 and 70-plus years, which contained about 150, 27 and 61 TCR-sequenced participants, respectively. Overall study results and their limits: Only a handful of AZD1222 recipients were SARS-CoV-2 seropositive at baseline, limiting conclusions about previously exposed vaccinees. Because no day 14 peak-response samples were available, the repertoires could be characterized only after the peak T cell response. The vaccine-associated CD4 TCRs covered the entire spike protein, and the dominant responses fell in regions 160-218 and 743-854. Epitopes outside the regions mutated in the B.1.351 and B.1.1.7 variants were reportedly recognized by nearly half of the unique spike-specific TCRs. After two AZD1222 doses, spike-specific TCR breadth and depth were significantly higher than at day 0 and than in MenACWY recipients. Most participants were white British and females outnumbered males, and the authors suggested that clonal diversity may have been underestimated. The 56-69-year group was small, and its depth increase did not reach significance, likely because of low power.

Concerning this clone: No antigen is known for it. Base qualities are missing; no much larger clone stands one base away.

Explained via the paper, the time point label denotes: about 28 days (+/-7) after the second vaccine dose. Because spike-specific TCR depth and breadth did not differ between the two schedules, AZD1222 recipients who got a second dose at roughly 4 weeks were pooled with those who got a second dose at roughly 12 weeks. The vaccinee samples were drawn from two UK trials, COV001 and COV002, one of which was a single-blind randomized controlled phase 2/3 trial testing AZD1222 (ChAdOx1 nCoV-19) in healthy adults. For TCRbeta chain sequencing, PBMC samples from trial participants were taken at day 0 and at day 28 after the second dose. From the cysteine through the phenylalanine, the CDR3 covers 16 amino acids. The CDR3 DNA has 48 bases and is translated from base 1. CDR1 LNHDA and CDR2 SQIVND were looked up in the germline V gene (reference sequence). At the junction V is shortened by 7 bases and J by 4 bases, with 22 bases in between.

The CDR3 regions of human TCRbeta chains were subjected to immunosequencing. Per the authors' processing: TCRs in the repertoires were compared against a reference library of SARS-CoV-2-specific TCRs that had been generated with the MIRA antigen-specificity platform. Breadth was defined as the fraction of unique TCRs that were SARS-CoV-2-associated. Depth was defined as the fraction of total T cells that were SARS-CoV-2-associated. Using the MIRA data, each spike-specific TCR was mapped to the spike region that the TCR reacts to and placed in a CD4 or CD8 class. Log10-transformed breadth and depth values were compared by one-way ANOVA with Sidak's multiple comparisons tests. This is the immuneACCESS table as TCRdb keeps it, with only in-frame sequences that have V and J called. A part of the clones is gone; compared with another copy, unresolved V genes explain less than half, and the rest is unexplained. The V and J calls and clone size come from that table; D and trimming were worked out from the DNA. In this sample the table shows some 140,000 clones, 85% to 95% of which occur a single time. About 6.7% of the sample comes from the top ten.

The sequencing here drew on peripheral blood, taken 28 days after the second AZD1222 dose. This receptor chain uses TRBV19 and TRBJ1-2; the best D guess is TRBD1, with 5 bases matching. The source of this sequence is an adult who received the AZD1222 COVID-19 vaccine. Here the CDR3 is given as CASIAYPGRATYGYTF. Here is the DNA: TGTGCCAGTATTGCCTATCCCGGCAGGGCAACCTATGGCTACACCTTC.